Listed below are T cell receptor beta chains from one sample, sequenced in a study of T cells in Graves' hyperthyroidism and ophthalmopathy. TCRdb reanalysed the multiplex PCR reads using MiXCR and keeps one entry per CDR3 protein. The sample lists around 420,000 distinct CDR3 sequences, about a sixth seen once, with roughly 8% in the top ten. The sequenced material came from blood. The receptors here all came from a young woman with Graves' hyperthyroidism. Each CDR3 is given with its conserved first and last residue. Each record gives: J gene, V gene, CDR3 protein.

>TRBJ2-5|TRBV6-1
CASTRTQETQYF
>TRBJ2-7|TRBV7-9
CASSLEMTGDPYEQYF
>TRBJ1-5|TRBV4-1
CASSHPREGLGQPQHF
>TRBJ1-4|TRBV5-1
CASSRRTGGGDEKLFF
>TRBJ2-7|TRBV12-3/TRBV12-4
CASSFVGRASEQYF
>TRBJ1-5|TRBV15
CATSREGGGSASQPQHF
>TRBJ1-2|TRBV20-1
CSAPDSYGYTF
>TRBJ2-6|TRBV9
CASSPGGSSGANVLTF
>TRBJ2-1|TRBV4-2
CASSQGAGEVSYNEQFF
>TRBJ2-7|TRBV4-1
CASSQDQTSGGYEQYF
>TRBJ2-7|TRBV24-1
CATSGGYEQYF
>TRBJ2-5|TRBV24-1
CATSDSAIGQETQYF
>TRBJ1-6|TRBV7-6
CASSRDVNSPLHF
>TRBJ1-2|TRBV12-3/TRBV12-4
CASLGQIYGYTF
>TRBJ1-2|TRBV7-2
CASSRSRQGRNRYGYTF
>TRBJ1-4|TRBV3-1
CASSHADQGIPNEKLFF
>TRBJ1-1|TRBV5-1
CASSLAWGASTEAFF
>TRBJ2-7|TRBV6-2/TRBV6-3
CASSPGRSSSYEQYF
>TRBJ1-2|TRBV2
CASRGDSDYGYTF
>TRBJ1-2|TRBV12-3/TRBV12-4
CASRSDKREGYTF
>TRBJ1-2|TRBV6-1
CASSTTGQGRTNYGYTF
>TRBJ2-2|TRBV6-1
CASSPPWTNTGELFF
>TRBJ2-1|TRBV11-3
CASSLEGTSYNEQFF
>TRBJ1-5|TRBV12-3/TRBV12-4
CASSFGTGNQPQHF
>TRBJ1-5|TRBV24-1
CATSDPQGANQPQHF
>TRBJ2-1|TRBV20-1
CSASNPGLAGAQVLLDEQFF
>TRBJ1-2|TRBV4-2
CASSQDEQPDYGYTF
>TRBJ2-4|TRBV10-3
CAISDQGAEGAKNIQYF
>TRBJ2-1|TRBV11-3
CASSLGSQYNEQFF
>TRBJ2-2|TRBV10-2
CASSPGTGLFF